The table lists the clone carrying this T cell receptor beta chain with a count of one. These data are taken from a study of shared clonotypes between healthy human individuals. Germline V gene lookup returns CDR1 MNHEY and CDR2 SMNVEV (reference sequence). The CDR3 extends over 14 amino acids. The V gene lost 10 bases and the J gene lost 1 base, with 13 bases spanning the gap. Only in-frame clones appear in the TCRdb table, and some are missing; sequencing was by immunoSEQ multiplex PCR. The sample lists a few million clones, roughly nine tenths occurring once. The rearrangement joins TRBV27 to TRBJ2-2; no clear D gene. Sequencing was performed on naive CD4+ T cells sorted from blood. Subset specified: CD45RA+ positively selected. This clonotype originated in a man aged 18 to 30 in good health. CDR3 sequence reads: CATKGYENTGELFF. CDR3 nucleotide sequence: TGTGCCACCAAGGGATATGAGAACACCGGGGAGCTGTTTTTT.